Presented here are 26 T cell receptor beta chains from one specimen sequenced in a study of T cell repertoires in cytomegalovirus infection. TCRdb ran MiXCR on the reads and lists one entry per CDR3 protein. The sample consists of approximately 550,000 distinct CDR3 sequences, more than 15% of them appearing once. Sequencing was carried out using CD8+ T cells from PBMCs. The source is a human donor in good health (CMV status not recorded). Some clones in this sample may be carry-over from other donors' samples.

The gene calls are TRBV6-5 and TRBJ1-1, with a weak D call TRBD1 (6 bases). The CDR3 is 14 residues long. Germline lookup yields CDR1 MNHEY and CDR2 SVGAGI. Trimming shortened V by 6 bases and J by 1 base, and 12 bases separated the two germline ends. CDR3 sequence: CASSPETGNTEAFF. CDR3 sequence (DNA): TGTGCCAGCAGCCCTGAGACAGGGAACACTGAAGCTTTCTTT.

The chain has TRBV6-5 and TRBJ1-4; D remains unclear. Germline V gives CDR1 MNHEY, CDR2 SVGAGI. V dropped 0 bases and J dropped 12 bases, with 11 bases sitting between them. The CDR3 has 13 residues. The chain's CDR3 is CASSYSGFQELFF. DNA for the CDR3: TGTGCCAGCAGTTACTCGGGCTTCCAGGAACTGTTTTTT.

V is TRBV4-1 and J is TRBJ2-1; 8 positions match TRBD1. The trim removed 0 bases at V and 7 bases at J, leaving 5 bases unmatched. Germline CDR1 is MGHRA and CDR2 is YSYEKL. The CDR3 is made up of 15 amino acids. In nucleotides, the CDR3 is TGCGCCAGCAGCCAAGATCAACAGGGGGATAATGAGCAGTTCTTC. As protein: CASSQDQQGDNEQFF.

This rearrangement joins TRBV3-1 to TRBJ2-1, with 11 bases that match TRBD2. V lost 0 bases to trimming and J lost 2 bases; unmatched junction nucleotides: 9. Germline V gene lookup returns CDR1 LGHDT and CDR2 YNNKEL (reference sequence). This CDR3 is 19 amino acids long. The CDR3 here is CASSQDRLAGGAPYNEQFF. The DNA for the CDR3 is TGTGCCAGCAGCCAAGATCGTTTAGCGGGAGGGGCCCCCTACAATGAGCAGTTCTTC.

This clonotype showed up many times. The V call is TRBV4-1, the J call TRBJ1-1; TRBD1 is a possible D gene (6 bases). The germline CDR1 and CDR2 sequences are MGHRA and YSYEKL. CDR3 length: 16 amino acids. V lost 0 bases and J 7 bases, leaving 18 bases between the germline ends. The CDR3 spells CASSQDYKDSSIEAFF. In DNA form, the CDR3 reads TGCGCCAGCAGCCAAGATTACAAGGACAGCTCAATTGAAGCTTTCTTT.

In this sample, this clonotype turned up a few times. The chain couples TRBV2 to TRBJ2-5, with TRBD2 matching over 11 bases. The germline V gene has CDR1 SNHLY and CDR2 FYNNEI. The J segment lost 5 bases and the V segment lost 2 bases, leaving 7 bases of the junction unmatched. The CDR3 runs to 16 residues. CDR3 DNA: TGTGCCAGCAGTGAATCTCCTAGCGGGAGGAGGGAGACCCAGTACTTC. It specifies CASSESPSGRRETQYF.

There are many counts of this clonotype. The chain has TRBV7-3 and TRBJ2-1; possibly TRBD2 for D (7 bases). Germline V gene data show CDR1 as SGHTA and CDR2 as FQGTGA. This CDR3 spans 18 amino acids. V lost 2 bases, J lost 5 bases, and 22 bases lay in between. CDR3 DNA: TGTGCCAGCAGCTTAGAGGGGGGTACGGGAGGAAGGGACAATGAGCAGTTCTTC. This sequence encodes CASSLEGGTGGRDNEQFF.

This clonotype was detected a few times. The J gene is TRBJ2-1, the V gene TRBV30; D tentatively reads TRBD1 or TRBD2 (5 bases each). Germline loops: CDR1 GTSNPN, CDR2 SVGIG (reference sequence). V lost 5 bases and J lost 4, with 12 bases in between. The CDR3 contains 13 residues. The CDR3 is CAWGGGAYNEQFF. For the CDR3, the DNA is TGTGCCTGGGGTGGGGGAGCATACAATGAGCAGTTCTTC. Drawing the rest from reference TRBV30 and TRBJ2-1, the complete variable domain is SQTIHQWPATLVQPVGSPLSLECTVEGTSNPNLYWYRQAAGRGLQLLFYSVGIGQISSEVPQNLSASRPQDRQFILSSKKLLLSDSGFYLCAWGGGAYNEQFFGPGTRLTVL.

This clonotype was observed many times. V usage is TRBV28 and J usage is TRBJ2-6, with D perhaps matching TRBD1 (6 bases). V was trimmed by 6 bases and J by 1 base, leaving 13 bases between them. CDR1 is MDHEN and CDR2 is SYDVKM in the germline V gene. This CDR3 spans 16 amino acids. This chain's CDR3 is CASRVTGDSGANVLTF. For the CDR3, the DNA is TGTGCCAGCAGGGTGACAGGTGATTCTGGGGCCAACGTCCTGACTTTC.

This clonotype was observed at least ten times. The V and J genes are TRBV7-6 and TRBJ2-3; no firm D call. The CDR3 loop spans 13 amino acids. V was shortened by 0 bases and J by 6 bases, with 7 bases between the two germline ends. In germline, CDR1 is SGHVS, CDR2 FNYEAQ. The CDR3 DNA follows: TGTGCCAGCAGCTTAGCTCCCGGTGATACGCAGTATTTT. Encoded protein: CASSLAPGDTQYF.

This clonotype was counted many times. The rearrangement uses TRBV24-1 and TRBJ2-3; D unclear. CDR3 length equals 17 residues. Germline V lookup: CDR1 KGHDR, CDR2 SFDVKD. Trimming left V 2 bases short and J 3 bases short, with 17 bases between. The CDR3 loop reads CATSDSRQGALTDTQYF. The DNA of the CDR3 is TGTGCCACCAGTGATTCGAGACAAGGAGCCCTAACAGATACGCAGTATTTT.

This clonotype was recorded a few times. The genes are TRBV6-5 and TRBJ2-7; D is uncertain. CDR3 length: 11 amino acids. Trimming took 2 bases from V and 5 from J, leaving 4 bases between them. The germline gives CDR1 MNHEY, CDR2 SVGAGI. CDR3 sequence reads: CASSYNNEQYF. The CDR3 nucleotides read TGTGCCAGCAGTTACAACAACGAGCAGTACTTC.

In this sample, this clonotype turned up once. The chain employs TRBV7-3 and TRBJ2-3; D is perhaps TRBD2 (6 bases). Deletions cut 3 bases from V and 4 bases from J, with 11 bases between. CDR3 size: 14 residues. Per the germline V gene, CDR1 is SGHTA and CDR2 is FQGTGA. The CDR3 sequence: CASSLPGEADTQYF. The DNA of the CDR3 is TGTGCCAGCAGCTTGCCGGGAGAGGCAGATACGCAGTATTTT.

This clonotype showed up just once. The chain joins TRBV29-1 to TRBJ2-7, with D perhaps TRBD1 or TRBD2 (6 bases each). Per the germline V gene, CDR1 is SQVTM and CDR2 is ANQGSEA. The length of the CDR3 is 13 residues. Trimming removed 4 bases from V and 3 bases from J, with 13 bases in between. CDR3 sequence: CSVVGGLGYEQYF. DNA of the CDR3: TGCAGCGTTGTAGGGGGGCTGGGCTACGAGCAGTACTTC.

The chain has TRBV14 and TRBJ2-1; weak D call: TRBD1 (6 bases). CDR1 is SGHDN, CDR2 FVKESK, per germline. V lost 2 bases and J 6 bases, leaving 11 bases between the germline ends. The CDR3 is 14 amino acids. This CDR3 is CASSQRGYLNEQFF. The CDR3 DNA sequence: TGTGCCAGCAGCCAAAGGGGGTACCTCAATGAGCAGTTCTTC.

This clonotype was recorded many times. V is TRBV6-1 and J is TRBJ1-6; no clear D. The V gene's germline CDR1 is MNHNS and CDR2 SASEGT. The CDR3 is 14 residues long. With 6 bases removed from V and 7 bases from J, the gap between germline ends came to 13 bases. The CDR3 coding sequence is TGTGCCAGCAGCGACGACGGACTAAATTCACCCCTCCACTTT. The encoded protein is CASSDDGLNSPLHF.

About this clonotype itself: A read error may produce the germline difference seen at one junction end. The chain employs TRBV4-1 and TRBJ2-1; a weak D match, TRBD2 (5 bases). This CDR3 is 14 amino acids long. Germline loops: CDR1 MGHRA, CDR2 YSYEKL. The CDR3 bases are TGTGCCAGCAGCCAAGTCGGGGATTACAATGAGCAGTTCTTC. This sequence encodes CASSQVGDYNEQFF.

The CDR3 is CASSLFAAAQSYGYTF. In DNA, the CDR3 is TGTGCCAGCAGTTTATTTGCGGCAGCCCAATCCTATGGCTACACCTTC. The chain is built from TRBV12-3 or TRBV12-4 and TRBJ1-2, with D unresolved. Trimming shortened V by 2 bases and J by 4 bases, and 17 bases separated the two germline ends. This CDR3 comprises 16 residues.

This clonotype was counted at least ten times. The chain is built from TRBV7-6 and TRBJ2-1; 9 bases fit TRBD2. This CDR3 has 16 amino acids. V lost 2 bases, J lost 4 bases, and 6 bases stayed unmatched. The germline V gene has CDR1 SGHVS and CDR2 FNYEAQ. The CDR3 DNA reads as TGTGCCAGCAGCTTATTACTAGCGGGCTTATACAATGAGCAGTTCTTC. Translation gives CASSLLLAGLYNEQFF.

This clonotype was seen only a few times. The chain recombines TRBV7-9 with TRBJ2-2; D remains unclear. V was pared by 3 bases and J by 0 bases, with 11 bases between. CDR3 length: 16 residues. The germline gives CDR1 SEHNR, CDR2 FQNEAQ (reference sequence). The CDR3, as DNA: TGTGCCAGCAGCTTCCCTCGGAACACGAACACCGGGGAGCTGTTTTTT. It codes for CASSFPRNTNTGELFF. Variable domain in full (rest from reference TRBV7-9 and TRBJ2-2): DTGVSQNPRHKITKRGQNVTFRCDPISEHNRLYWYRQTLGQGPEFLTYFQNEAQLEKSRLLSDRFSAERPKGSFSTLEIQRTEQGDSAMYLCASSFPRNTNTGELFFGEGSRLTVL.

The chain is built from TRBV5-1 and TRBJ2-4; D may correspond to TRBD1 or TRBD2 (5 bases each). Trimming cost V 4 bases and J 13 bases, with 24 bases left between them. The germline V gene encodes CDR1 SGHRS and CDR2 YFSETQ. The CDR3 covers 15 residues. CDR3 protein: CASSPSIPTGGEQYF. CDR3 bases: TGCGCCAGCAGCCCCTCAATACCCACAGGAGGTGAACAGTACTTC.

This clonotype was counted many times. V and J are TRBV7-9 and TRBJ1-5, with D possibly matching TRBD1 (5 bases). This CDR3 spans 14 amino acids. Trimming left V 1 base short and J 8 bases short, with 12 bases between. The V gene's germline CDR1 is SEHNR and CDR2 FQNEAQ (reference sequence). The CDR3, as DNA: TGTGCCAGCAGCTTAGATCTTGGGGCTGAGCCCCAGCATTTT. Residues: CASSLDLGAEPQHF.

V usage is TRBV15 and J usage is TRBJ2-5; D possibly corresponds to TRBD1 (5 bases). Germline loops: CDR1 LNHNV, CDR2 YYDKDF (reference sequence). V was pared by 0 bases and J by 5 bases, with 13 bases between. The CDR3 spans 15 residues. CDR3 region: CATSRDRAGSETQYF. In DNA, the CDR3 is TGTGCCACCAGCAGAGATAGGGCAGGGTCTGAGACCCAGTACTTC.

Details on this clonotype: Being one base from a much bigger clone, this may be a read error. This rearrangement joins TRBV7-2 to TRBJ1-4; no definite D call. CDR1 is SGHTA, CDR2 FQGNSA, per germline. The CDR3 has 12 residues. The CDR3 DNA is TGTGCCAGCAGAATGGGAGGAGAAAAACGGTTTTTT. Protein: CASRMGGEKRFF.

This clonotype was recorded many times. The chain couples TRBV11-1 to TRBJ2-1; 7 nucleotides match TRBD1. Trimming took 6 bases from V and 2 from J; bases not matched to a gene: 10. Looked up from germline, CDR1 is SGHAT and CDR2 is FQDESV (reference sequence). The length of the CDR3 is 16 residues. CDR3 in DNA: TGTGCCAGCAGGTTACAGGGGATCTCGGCCTACAATGAGCAGTTCTTC. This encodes CASRLQGISAYNEQFF.

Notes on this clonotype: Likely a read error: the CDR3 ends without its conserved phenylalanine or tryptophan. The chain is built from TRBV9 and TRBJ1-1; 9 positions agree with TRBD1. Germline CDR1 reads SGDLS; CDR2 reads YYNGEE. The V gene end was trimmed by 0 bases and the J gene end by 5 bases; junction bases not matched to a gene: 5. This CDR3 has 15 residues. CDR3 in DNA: TGTGCCAGCAGCGTAGCAGGGACAGGGCGTACTGAAGCTTTCTTA. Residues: CASSVAGTGRTEAFL.